This TCR beta chain was captured by sequencing in a study of early T cells in non-severe SARS-CoV-2 infection. TCRdb analysed the 5' RACE reads with MiXCR anew, one entry per CDR3 protein. The profile covers about 110,000 distinct CDR3 sequences, with around 12% appearing a single time and around 3.7% taken by the ten largest. The V end lost 2 bases, the J end lost 2 bases, and 13 bases lay between the germline ends. The germline V gene has CDR1 MNHNS and CDR2 SASEGT. This CDR3 spans 15 amino acids. This TCR was sampled from an adult who was a healthcare worker with PCR-confirmed SARS-CoV-2 infection or an uninfected control (not recorded which). The rearrangement links TRBV6-1 to TRBJ2-7, with D tentatively TRBD1 (5 bases). Sequencing used whole blood, obtained at baseline. The CDR3 coding sequence is TGTGCCAGCAGTGAAAACAGGCCAGGCGCCTACGAGCAGTACTTC. It is translated as CASSENRPGAYEQYF.